What follows describes a single T cell receptor beta chain. Its antigen is currently unknown. The entry originates in a study of cytotoxic CD8 clonotypes in ibrutinib-treated CLL. Broader study findings: Baseline clonality exceeded age-matched healthy donors and tracked circulating CD8+ T-cell counts.

Investigators sought sequencing depths of between 1 in 200,000 and 1 in 1 million T cells. The assay was immunoSEQ multiplex PCR, and TCRdb's table has in-frame clones only and misses some. In the table there are 30,000 to 40,000 clones, roughly 70% of which are singletons. The V end was cut by 4 bases, the J end by 0 bases, with 3 bases between. Germline CDR1 MNHNS, CDR2 SASEGT. The CDR3 extends over 12 amino acids. The sequence was obtained from a human donor with chronic lymphocytic leukemia. The V gene is TRBV6-1, the J gene TRBJ2-5, with D hard to call. The material sequenced was PBMCs, taken at disease progression, from a patient treated with ibrutinib. CDR3 residues: CASSVDQETQYF. The CDR3 DNA sequence: TGTGCCAGCAGTGTTGACCAAGAGACCCAGTACTTC.